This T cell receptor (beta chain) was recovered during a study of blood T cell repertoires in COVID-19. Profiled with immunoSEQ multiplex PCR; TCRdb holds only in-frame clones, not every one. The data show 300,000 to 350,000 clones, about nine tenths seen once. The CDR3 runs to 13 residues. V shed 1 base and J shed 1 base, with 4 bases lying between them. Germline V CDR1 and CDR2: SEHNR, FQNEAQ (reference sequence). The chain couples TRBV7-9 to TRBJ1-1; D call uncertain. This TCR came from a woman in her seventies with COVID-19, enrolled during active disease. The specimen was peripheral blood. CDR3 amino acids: CASSLDQNTEAFF. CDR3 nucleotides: TGTGCCAGCAGCTTAGATCAGAACACTGAAGCTTTCTTT.